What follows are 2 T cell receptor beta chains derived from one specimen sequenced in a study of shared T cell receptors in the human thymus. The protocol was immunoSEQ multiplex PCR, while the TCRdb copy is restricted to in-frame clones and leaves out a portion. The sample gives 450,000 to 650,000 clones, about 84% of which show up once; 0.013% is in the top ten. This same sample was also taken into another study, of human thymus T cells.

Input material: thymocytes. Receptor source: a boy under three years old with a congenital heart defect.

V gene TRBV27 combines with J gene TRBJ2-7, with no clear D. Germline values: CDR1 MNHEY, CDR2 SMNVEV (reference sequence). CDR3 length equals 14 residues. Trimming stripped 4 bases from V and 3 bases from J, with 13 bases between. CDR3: CASSSPTENYEQYF. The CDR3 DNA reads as TGTGCCAGCAGTTCTCCTACAGAGAACTACGAGCAGTACTTC.

This CDR3 is CASRPRTSAGYEQYF. The CDR3 DNA follows: TGCGCCAGCAGACCTCGGACTAGCGCCGGCTACGAGCAGTACTTC. The chain links TRBV10-1 to TRBJ2-7; the match to TRBD2 covers 9 bases. Germline V gene sequence: CDR1 WNHNN, CDR2 SYGVQD (reference sequence). There are 15 residues in the CDR3. The junction had 9 bases not matched to a gene; V was cut back by 6 bases and J by 3 bases.